This TCR beta chain was sequenced for a study of blood T cell repertoires in COVID-19. Across the whole study: PBMCs, B-cell-depleted T cells, or T cells were the source of the cDNA or gDNA that made up the material.

Original processing methods: Scientists estimated how many nucleated cells there were by amplifying reference gene primers. TCRdb's copy holds only in-frame clones and misses some; the assay was immunoSEQ multiplex PCR. That table furnishes V, J and clone size, whereas the DNA furnished D and trimming. The sample lists tens of thousands of clones; around 91% were seen once. Germline CDR1 and CDR2: MGHDK and SYGVNS. J lost 3 bases, V lost 1 base, and 3 bases had no gene match. The CDR3 consists of 16 residues. This TCR was recovered from a human donor in a cohort sampled during active COVID-19. Sequenced: peripheral blood. The rearrangement uses TRBV25-1 and TRBJ1-2; 12 nucleotides agree with TRBD1. For the CDR3, the DNA is TGTGCCAGCAGTGAATTAGGGGACAGGGGGCACTATGGCTACACCTTC. This encodes CASSELGDRGHYGYTF.